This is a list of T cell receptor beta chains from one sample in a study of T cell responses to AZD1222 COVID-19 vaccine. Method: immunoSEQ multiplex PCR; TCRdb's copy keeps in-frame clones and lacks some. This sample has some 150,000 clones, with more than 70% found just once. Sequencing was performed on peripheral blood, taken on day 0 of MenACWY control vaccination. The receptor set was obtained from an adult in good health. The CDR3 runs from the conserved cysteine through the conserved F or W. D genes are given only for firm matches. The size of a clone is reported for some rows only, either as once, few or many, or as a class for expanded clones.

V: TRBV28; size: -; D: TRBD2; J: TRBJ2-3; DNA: TGTGCCAGCCTCGTGGGCGGGGGGATCACAGATACGCAGTATTTT; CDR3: CASLVGGGITDTQYF
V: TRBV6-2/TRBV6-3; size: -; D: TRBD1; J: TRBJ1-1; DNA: TGTGCCAGCAGTTACAGACAGGGACGGACTGAAGCTTTCTTT; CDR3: CASSYRQGRTEAFF
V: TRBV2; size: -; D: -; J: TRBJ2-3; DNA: TGTGCCAGCAGTGAAGAGGGGACAGATACGCAGTATTTT; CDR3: CASSEEGTDTQYF
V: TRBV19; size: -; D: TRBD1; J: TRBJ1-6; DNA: TGTGCCAGTAGCCTACAGGGGGCACAGAATTCACCCCTCCACTTT; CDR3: CASSLQGAQNSPLHF
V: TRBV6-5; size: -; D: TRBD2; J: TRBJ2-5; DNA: TGTGCCAGCAGTTACTCGGGAGGGGCAGGAGAGACCCAGTACTTC; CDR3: CASSYSGGAGETQYF
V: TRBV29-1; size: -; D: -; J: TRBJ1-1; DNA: TGCAGCGTTGATAAGGCCCCTGGGGGTACTGAAGCTTTCTTT; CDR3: CSVDKAPGGTEAFF
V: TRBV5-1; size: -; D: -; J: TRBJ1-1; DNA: TGCGCCAGCAGCTTGGCGCAGGGAGGTATGACTGAAGCTTTCTTT; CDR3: CASSLAQGGMTEAFF
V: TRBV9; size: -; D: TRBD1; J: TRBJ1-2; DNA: TGTGCCAGCAGCGAGCGGACAGGCTATGGCTACACCTTC; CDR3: CASSERTGYGYTF
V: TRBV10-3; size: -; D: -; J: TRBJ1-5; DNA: TGTGCCATCAGTGACCCCGGGGATTTGAGGGGAGTTCAGCCCCAGCATTTT; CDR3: CAISDPGDLRGVQPQHF
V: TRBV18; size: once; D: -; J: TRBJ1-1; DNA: TGTGCCAGCTCAGCGACCGTCACGAACACTGAAGCTTTCTTT; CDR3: CASSATVTNTEAFF
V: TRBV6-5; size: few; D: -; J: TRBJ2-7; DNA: TGTGCCAGCAGCCCGGTGCAGGGTTTGTACGAGCAGTACTTC; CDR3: CASSPVQGLYEQYF
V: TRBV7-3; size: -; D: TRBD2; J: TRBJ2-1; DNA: TGTGCCAGCAGCTCAACCCGCGCCGGGACTAGCGGGGGACCTAGCTCCTACAATGAGCAGTTCTTC; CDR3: CASSSTRAGTSGGPSSYNEQFF
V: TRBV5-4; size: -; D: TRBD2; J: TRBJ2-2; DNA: TGTGCCAGCAGCTTGCTGCTAGCGGGTAACGCGAACACCGGGGAGCTGTTTTTT; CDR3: CASSLLLAGNANTGELFF
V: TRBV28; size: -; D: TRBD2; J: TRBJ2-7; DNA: TGTGCCAGCAGTTTAGGGCTAGCGGGAGGCCGCTCCTACGAGCAGTACTTC; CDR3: CASSLGLAGGRSYEQYF
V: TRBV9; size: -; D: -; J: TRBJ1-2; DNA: TGTGCCAGCAGCCCAGTAGGACAAGACTATGGCTACACCTTC; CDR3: CASSPVGQDYGYTF
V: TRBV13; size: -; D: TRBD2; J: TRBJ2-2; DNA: TGTGCCAGCAGCTTCTCCGCTAGCGGGAGATACACCGGGGAGCTGTTTTTT; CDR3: CASSFSASGRYTGELFF
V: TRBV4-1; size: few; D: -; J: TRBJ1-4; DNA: TGCGCCAGCAGCCAAGATCGGGAAGGAAAACTGTTTTTT; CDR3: CASSQDREGKLFF
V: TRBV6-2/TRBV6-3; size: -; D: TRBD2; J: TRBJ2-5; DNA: TGTGCCAGCAGTTACTCTAGCGGGAGGCCTGAGACCCAGTACTTC; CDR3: CASSYSSGRPETQYF
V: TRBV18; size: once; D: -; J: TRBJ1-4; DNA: TGTGCCAGCTCACCCAACATGGGTGAAAAACTGTTTTTT; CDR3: CASSPNMGEKLFF
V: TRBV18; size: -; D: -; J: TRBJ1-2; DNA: TGTGCCAGCTCACCTGACCGTCTCTATGGCTACACCTTC; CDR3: CASSPDRLYGYTF
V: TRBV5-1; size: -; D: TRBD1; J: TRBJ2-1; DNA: TGCGCCAGCAGCCCGGGACAGATCTATAATGAGCAGTTCTTC; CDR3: CASSPGQIYNEQFF
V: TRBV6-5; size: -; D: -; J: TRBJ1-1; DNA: TGTGCCAGCAGTTACTCGAGGCAGGGCAACACTGAAGCTTTCTTT; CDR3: CASSYSRQGNTEAFF
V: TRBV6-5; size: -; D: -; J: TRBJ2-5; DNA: TGTGCCAGCAGTCAGTGGGGCAGCAAGACCCAGTACTTC; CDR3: CASSQWGSKTQYF
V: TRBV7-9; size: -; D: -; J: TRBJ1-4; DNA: TGTGCCAGCAGCTCAGAAATCCTGGCTAATGAAAAACTGTTTTTT; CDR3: CASSSEILANEKLFF
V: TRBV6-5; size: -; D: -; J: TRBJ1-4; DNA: TGTGCCAGCACCCAGGCGGCGGCAACTAATGAAAAACTGTTTTTT; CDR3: CASTQAAATNEKLFF
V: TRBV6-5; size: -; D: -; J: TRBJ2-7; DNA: TGTGCCAGCAGTTACTCGAGGCAGGGGAGCAACGAGCAGTACTTC; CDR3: CASSYSRQGSNEQYF
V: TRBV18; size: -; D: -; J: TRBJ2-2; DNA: TGTGCCAGCTCACAACGGAGGACAGAAAACACCGGGGAGCTGTTTTTT; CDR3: CASSQRRTENTGELFF
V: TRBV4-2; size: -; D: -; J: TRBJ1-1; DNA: TGTGCCAGCAGCCAAGAGGGGGCCCGAGGCACTGAAGCTTTCTTT; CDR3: CASSQEGARGTEAFF
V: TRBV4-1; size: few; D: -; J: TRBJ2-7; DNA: TGCGCCAGCCCATCTCGACAGCGTGAGCAGTACTTC; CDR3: CASPSRQREQYF
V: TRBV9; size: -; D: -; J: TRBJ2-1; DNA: TGTGCCAGCAGCGTCCCGGGGTCTAGCGTTTACAATGAGCAGTTCTTC; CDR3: CASSVPGSSVYNEQFF
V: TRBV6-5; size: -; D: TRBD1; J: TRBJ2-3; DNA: TGTGCCAGCAGCACAGGGGGCTTCGATACGCAGTATTTT; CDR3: CASSTGGFDTQYF
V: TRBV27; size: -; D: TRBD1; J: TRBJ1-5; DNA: TGTGCCAGCAGTTCCCAGGGGGCAAGCAATCAGCCCCAGCATTTT; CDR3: CASSSQGASNQPQHF
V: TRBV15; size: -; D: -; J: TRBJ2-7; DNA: TGTGCCACCAGCAGAGAGTTAGGTCGCGAGCAGTACTTC; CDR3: CATSRELGREQYF
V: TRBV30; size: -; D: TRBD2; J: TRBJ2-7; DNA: TGTGCCTGGAGTGATAATAGCGGGGAATACGAGCAGTACTTC; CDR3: CAWSDNSGEYEQYF
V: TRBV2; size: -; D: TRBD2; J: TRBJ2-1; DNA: TGTGCCAGCAGTGAAGCGGTACTAGCGGGCTTACCTTGGGAGTTCTTC; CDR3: CASSEAVLAGLPWEFF
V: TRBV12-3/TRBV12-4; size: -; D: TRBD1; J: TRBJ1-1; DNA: TGTGCCAGCAGCGGGGACAGATCGGAAGCTTTCTTT; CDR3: CASSGDRSEAFF
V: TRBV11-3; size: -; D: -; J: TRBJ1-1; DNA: TGTGCCAGCAGCCGGGGGGACATGAACACTGAAGCTTTCTTT; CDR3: CASSRGDMNTEAFF
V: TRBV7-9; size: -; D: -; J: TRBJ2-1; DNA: TGTGCCAGCAGCTTAGCGGCGGGGCGAAGCTCCTACAATGAGCAGTTCTTC; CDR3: CASSLAAGRSSYNEQFF
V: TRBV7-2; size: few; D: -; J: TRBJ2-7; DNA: TGTGCCAGCAAACTACAGGGTAATTCCTACGAGCAGTACTTC; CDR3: CASKLQGNSYEQYF
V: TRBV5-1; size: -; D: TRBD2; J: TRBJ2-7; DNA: TGCGCCAGCAGCTCGTCCGGGACTAGCGGGAGTCCGATCTACGAGCAGTACTTC; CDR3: CASSSSGTSGSPIYEQYF
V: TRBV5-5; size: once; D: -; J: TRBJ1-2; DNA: TGTGCCAGCAGCTTGGAGGGGACCGGCTACACCTTC; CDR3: CASSLEGTGYTF
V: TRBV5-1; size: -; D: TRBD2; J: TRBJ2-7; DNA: TGCGCCAGCAGCCCAATAGCGGGGATCTACGAGCAGTACTTC; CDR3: CASSPIAGIYEQYF
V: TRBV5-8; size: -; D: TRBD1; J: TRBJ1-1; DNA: TGTGCCAGCAGCTTGTCCCGACAGGGGTCCGCTGAAGCTTTCTTT; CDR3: CASSLSRQGSAEAFF
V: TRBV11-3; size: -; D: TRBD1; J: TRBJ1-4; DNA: TGTGCCAGCAGCCTAACAGGGGGTAAACTGTTTTTT; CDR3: CASSLTGGKLFF
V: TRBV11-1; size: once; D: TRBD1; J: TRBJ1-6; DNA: TGTGCCAGCAGCCCAGGGGGGGGTAATTCACCCCTCCACTTT; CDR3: CASSPGGGNSPLHF
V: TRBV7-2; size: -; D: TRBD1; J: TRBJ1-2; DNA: TGTGCCAGCAGCACCCAGACAGGGGCGGACTATGGCTACACCTTC; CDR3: CASSTQTGADYGYTF
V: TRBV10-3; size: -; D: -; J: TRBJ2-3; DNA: TGTGCCATCAGTGAGAGGGCGACGCCCAACACAGATACGCAGTATTTT; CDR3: CAISERATPNTDTQYF